The 2 T cell receptor beta chains below all came from one sample that was sequenced in a study of shared clonotypes between healthy human individuals. The assay was immunoSEQ multiplex PCR, and TCRdb's table has in-frame clones only and misses some. The sample holds roughly 2.2 million clones, less than 95% seen once. The sample was naive CD4+ T cells from PBMCs. Subset specified: CD45RA+ positively selected. All receptors derive from a young man in good health. Some clones in this sample may be carry-over from other donors' samples.

This clone was recorded only once. Within the sample, other DNA sequences also encode this same CDR3. This rearrangement joins TRBV7-9 to TRBJ2-7, with TRBD2 matching over 9 bases. The V gene's germline CDR1 is SEHNR and CDR2 FQNEAQ (reference sequence). The CDR3 spans 13 residues. V gave up 5 bases and J gave up 4 bases; unmatched junction bases: 3. In DNA form, the CDR3 reads TGTGCCAGCAGCCCCACTAGCGGGTACGAGCAGTACTTC. This translates into CASSPTSGYEQYF.

This clone was counted between two and nine times. The V gene is TRBV27, the J gene TRBJ1-1; D is uncertain. The CDR3 has 13 residues. Germline V CDR1 and CDR2: MNHEY, SMNVEV (reference sequence). V gave up 4 bases and J gave up 7 bases, with 13 bases separating them. CDR3 bases: TGTGCCAGCAGTTCCCGGACCGGTAGTGAAGCTTTCTTT. This translates into CASSSRTGSEAFF.